The source of this T cell receptor beta chain is a study of cytomegalovirus exposure and HLA in healthy donors. The table lists this clone with a count of one. Its specificity is unknown. Study observations and caveats: It was reportedly the case that the classifier diagnosed cytomegalovirus status with high specificity and sensitivity.

Donors were nominally healthy when sampled, though unrecorded immune exposures were likely. The study ran its PCR with 60 Vbeta and 13 Jbeta primers. Measured with immunoSEQ multiplex PCR; TCRdb has only the in-frame clones, and not every one. The sample lists roughly 170,000 clones, around 83% occurring once. Trimming left V 2 bases short and J 6 bases short, with 14 bases between. This CDR3 is built from 15 residues. CDR1 and CDR2 from the germline V gene are SEHNR and FQNEAQ (reference sequence). This clonotype originated in a girl aged 2-15 years in good health and CMV-seropositive. Sequenced material: PBMCs. The rearrangement joins TRBV7-9 to TRBJ2-1, with a tentative D call TRBD1 (6 bases). DNA of the CDR3: TGTGCCAGCAGCTTACCGCCGGGCAGGGGCAATGAGCAGTTCTTC. Protein: CASSLPPGRGNEQFF.